This T cell receptor (beta chain) appears in the sequencing data of a study of blood T cell repertoires in COVID-19. Profiled with immunoSEQ multiplex PCR; TCRdb holds only in-frame clones, not every one. The table includes approximately 430,000 clones, roughly 85% detected once. The CDR3 spans 15 residues. Germline V gene data show CDR1 as SNHLY and CDR2 as FYNNEI. Trimming cost V 6 bases and J 3 bases, with 15 bases left between them. The receptor comes from a woman in her 30s with active or convalescent COVID-19. The chain recombines TRBV2 with TRBJ2-1; TRBD1 is a possible D gene (6 bases). Sequenced input: peripheral blood. This chain's CDR3 is CASRIQGSRYNEQFF. The CDR3 DNA reads as TGTGCCAGCAGGATACAGGGATCCCGCTACAATGAGCAGTTCTTC.